This T cell receptor beta chain derives from a study of beta chain features in type 1 diabetes. Investigators reverse transcribed all isolated RNA, so they sequenced expressed TCRB transcripts. Generated by immunoSEQ multiplex PCR, the TCRdb table keeps only in-frame clones and is missing some. The repertoire holds about 160,000 clones, 7.5% to 10% seen once, with 2% to 3% in the top ten. The CDR3 spans 15 residues. V gave up 7 bases and J gave up 1 base, with 15 bases separating them. Germline lookup yields CDR1 MNHEY and CDR2 SVGAGI. Material for sequencing was central memory CD4+ T cells from blood. The TCR originated in a woman between 18 and 29 years old in good health. This chain joins TRBV6-5 and TRBJ2-3; weak D call: TRBD2 (6 bases). The CDR3 protein is CASKKAPSGTDTQYF. CDR3 nucleotides: TGTGCCAGCAAGAAGGCGCCTAGCGGCACAGATACGCAGTATTTT.